This TCR beta chain is drawn from a study of T cells in Graves' hyperthyroidism and ophthalmopathy. The ends lost 3 bases at V and 3 bases at J; junction bases unmatched: 8. Germline lookup yields CDR1 SEHNR and CDR2 FQNEAQ (reference sequence). This CDR3 has 18 amino acids. Hyperthyroidism in the patients, aged 18 to 65, was newly diagnosed and under 2 months in duration. In making diagnoses, clinical symptoms, serum thyroxine and TRAb, thyroid ultrasound and orbital computed tomography were all used. Remarks on this clonotype: What it recognizes is unknown.

Overall study results and limits: From stable hyperthyroidism, ophthalmopathy was set apart by a 13 V-J model.

Amplified regions were TCR beta CDR3 sequences from RNA transcripts. An initial round of RT-PCR targeting the TCR CDR3 relied on the HTBI primer set. In TCRdb, the multiplex PCR reads were re-called with MiXCR into one record per CDR3 protein. The sample records roughly 660,000 distinct CDR3 sequences, roughly 17% being singletons. The J gene is TRBJ2-2, the V gene TRBV7-9; 12 bases agree with TRBD2. The source of this sequence is a man aged 50 or older with Graves' hyperthyroidism. Sequenced input: blood. The CDR3 region has the DNA TGTGCCAGCAGCTTGCAGACTAGCGGGAGAGGGTACACCGGGGAGCTGTTTTTT. The encoded protein is CASSLQTSGRGYTGELFF.